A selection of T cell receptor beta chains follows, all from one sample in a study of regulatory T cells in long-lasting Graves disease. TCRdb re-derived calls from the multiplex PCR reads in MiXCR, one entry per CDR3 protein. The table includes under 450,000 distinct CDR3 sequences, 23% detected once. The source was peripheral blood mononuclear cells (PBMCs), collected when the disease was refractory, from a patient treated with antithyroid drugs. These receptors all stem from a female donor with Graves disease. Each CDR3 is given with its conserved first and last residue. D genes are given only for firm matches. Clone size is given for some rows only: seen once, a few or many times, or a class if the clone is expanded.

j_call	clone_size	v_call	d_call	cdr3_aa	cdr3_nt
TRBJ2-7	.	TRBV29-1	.	CSVPGDRVYEQYF	TGCAGCGTTCCTGGAGACCGAGTGTACGAGCAGTACTTC
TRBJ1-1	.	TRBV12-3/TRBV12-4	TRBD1	CASSPDRVRGGNTEAFF	TGTGCCAGCAGCCCGGACAGGGTGAGAGGCGGAAACACTGAAGCTTTCTTT
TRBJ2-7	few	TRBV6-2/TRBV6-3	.	CASSYSYSAEPNRATYEQYF	TGTGCCAGCAGTTACTCGTACTCGGCAGAGCCAAACAGGGCCACCTACGAGCAGTACTTC
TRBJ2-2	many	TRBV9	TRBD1	CASSVLTGGIGTGELFF	TGTGCCAGCAGCGTCCTAACAGGGGGCATAGGGACCGGGGAGCTGTTTTTT
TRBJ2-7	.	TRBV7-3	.	CASSLPFEDEQYF	TGTGCCAGCAGCCTGCCCTTTGAGGACGAGCAGTACTTC
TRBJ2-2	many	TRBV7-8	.	CASSPVPAPGELFF	TGTGCCAGCAGCCCCGTCCCGGCCCCCGGGGAGCTGTTTTTT
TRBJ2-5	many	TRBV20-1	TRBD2	CSARDWRAGGWQETQYF	TGCAGTGCTAGAGATTGGAGAGCGGGAGGGTGGCAAGAGACCCAGTACTTC
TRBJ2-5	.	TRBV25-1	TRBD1	CASSEYGQGRSYGETQYF	TGTGCCAGCAGTGAATACGGACAGGGAAGGAGCTATGGAGAGACCCAGTACTTC
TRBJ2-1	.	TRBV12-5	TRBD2	CASGRSGGTYNEQFF	TGTGCTAGTGGCCGGAGCGGGGGGACCTACAATGAGCAGTTCTTC
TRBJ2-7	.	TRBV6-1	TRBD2	CASSRLAGLSSYEQYF	TGTGCCAGCAGCCGACTAGCGGGCCTAAGCTCCTACGAGCAGTACTTC